A selection of T cell receptor beta chains follows, all from one sample in a study of CD4 and CD8 cells across lung adenocarcinoma regions. MiXCR was run by TCRdb on the PCR reads, yielding one entry per CDR3 protein. The sample lists under 8,000 distinct CDR3 sequences, about 50% occurring once. Sample: CD8+ T cells from the center of a lung tumor. All receptors derive from a male donor with lung adenocarcinoma. The CD4 and CD8 labels of this study may be unreliable. CDR3s include the opening cysteine and the closing phenylalanine or tryptophan. Each record gives: D gene, clone size, V gene, J gene, CDR3 DNA, CDR3 protein. A D gene is named only where the DNA matches it firmly. Part of the rows lack a size; the others show once, few, many or a class for expanded clones.

NA,medium-sized,TRBV6-1,TRBJ2-7,TGTGCCAGCAGTGAAAGACCCTATGAGCAGTACTTC,CASSERPYEQYF
TRBD2,NA,TRBV6-8,TRBJ2-3,TGTGCCAGCAGTTGCCCACTAGCGGTGTGGGGTGAAGATACGCAGTACTTT,CASSCPLAVWGEDTQYF
TRBD2,NA,TRBV6-1,TRBJ2-1,TGTGCCAGCAGCCCACGGACTAGCGGGAGGAGAAATGAGCAGTTCTTC,CASSPRTSGRRNEQFF
TRBD2,few,TRBV6-5,TRBJ2-4,TGTGCCAGCAGTTACTCGGGCGGGAGGGACATTCAGTACTTC,CASSYSGGRDIQYF
NA,NA,TRBV10-1,TRBJ2-3,TGCGCCAGCCGTGAGATCCAGGCGGTGAGCACAGGTAAGCAGTATTTT,CASREIQAVSTGKQYF
TRBD1,few,TRBV27,TRBJ2-5,TGTGCCAGCAGTTACGGACAGGGAGAGACCCAGTACTTC,CASSYGQGETQYF
NA,once,TRBV11-3,TRBJ2-3,TGTGCCAGCAGCTTAACGGCGAAAAACACGCAGTATTTT,CASSLTAKNTQYF
NA,few,TRBV10-2,TRBJ1-2,TGCGCCAGCAGTGGGGGCCATGGCTACACCTTC,CASSGGHGYTF
TRBD2,many,TRBV4-1,TRBJ2-1,TGCGCCAGCAGCCAAGTTGCGACTAGCGGGAGTTTCAATGAGCAGTTCTTC,CASSQVATSGSFNEQFF
NA,NA,TRBV6-4,TRBJ2-3,TGTGCCAGCAGTGACTCGACCGGGAACGGCCCAGATACGCAGTATTTT,CASSDSTGNGPDTQYF
TRBD2,NA,TRBV6-1,TRBJ2-1,TGTGCCAGCAAGCCAGCGGGGGCTTACAATGAGCAGTTCTTC,CASKPAGAYNEQFF
NA,NA,TRBV15,TRBJ2-3,NA,CATSRVGLGTDTQYF
TRBD2,NA,TRBV6-1,TRBJ2-1,TGTGCCAGCAGTGAAGTGGGGGGGAGCCAAGAGACCCAGTTCTTC,CASSEVGGSQETQFF
TRBD2,NA,TRBV27,TRBJ2-3,TGTGCCAGCAATCCTAGCGGGAGGGGAGATACGCAGTATTTT,CASNPSGRGDTQYF
TRBD1,medium-sized,TRBV6-1,TRBJ2-4,TGTGCCAGCAGTGAGAGGACAGGGAGAGGGCTAGCCAAAAACATTCAGTACTTC,CASSERTGRGLAKNIQYF
NA,large,TRBV10-1,TRBJ2-3,TGCGCCAGCAGTTTAGGACAGAGCACAGATACGCAGTATTTT,CASSLGQSTDTQYF